This T cell receptor (beta chain) is from a study of blood T cell repertoires in COVID-19. The overall study: COVID-19 samples collected from the United States, Italy and Spain covered acute and convalescent phases. PBMCs, B-cell-depleted T cells, or T cells were the source of the cDNA or gDNA that made up the material.

Authors' analysis steps: Estimated nucleated cell counts came from reference gene primer amplification. Profiling relied on immunoSEQ multiplex PCR, and the TCRdb table lists in-frame clones only, not all of them. V and J calls and clone size follow that table, whereas D and trimming were derived from the DNA. The sample has 130,000 or so clones, just over 85% seen once. Trimming stripped 1 base from V and 2 bases from J, with 11 bases between. This CDR3 has 15 residues. CDR1 and CDR2 from the germline V gene are SGHTA and FQGNSA. This clonotype originated in a man aged 40-49 years with acute or convalescent COVID-19. The sample was peripheral blood. The V call is TRBV7-2, the J call TRBJ2-5; D is ambiguous. Here the CDR3 reads CASSLEMARQETQYF. CDR3 coding DNA: TGTGCCAGCAGCTTAGAAATGGCTAGACAAGAGACCCAGTACTTC. The full variable domain, in which reference TRBV7-2 and TRBJ2-5 provide the parts outside the CDR3, is GAGVSQSPSNKVTEKGKDVELRCDPISGHTALYWYRQSLGQGLEFLIYFQGNSAPDKSGLPSDRFSAERTGGSVSTLTIQRTQQEDSAVYLCASSLEMARQETQYFGPGTRLLVL.